Listed below are T cell receptor beta chains from one sample, sequenced in a study of CD8+ T cells in alopecia areata. Profiled with immunoSEQ multiplex PCR; TCRdb holds only in-frame clones, not every one. In the table there are roughly 230,000 clones, roughly two fifths of which are singletons. This material consisted of CD4+ T cells sorted from blood, taken at approximately week 36, from a patient treated with tofacitinib. The receptors shown here come from a human donor with alopecia areata. CDR3s include the opening cysteine and the closing phenylalanine or tryptophan. Each record gives: J gene, V gene, clone size, D gene, CDR3 protein, CDR3 DNA. A D gene is named only where the DNA matches it firmly. A clone size is listed for some rows: how often the clone was seen (once, few, many), or a class if it is expanded.

j_call: TRBJ2-7; v_call: TRBV30; clone_size: -; d_call: TRBD1; cdr3_aa: CAGEDRGSYEQYF; cdr3_nt: TGTGCCGGAGAGGACAGGGGGTCCTACGAGCAGTACTTC
j_call: TRBJ2-1; v_call: TRBV5-1; clone_size: -; d_call: -; cdr3_aa: CASGVAQGYYNEQFF; cdr3_nt: TGCGCCAGCGGAGTTGCACAGGGATACTACAATGAGCAGTTCTTC
j_call: TRBJ2-5; v_call: TRBV6-1; clone_size: few; d_call: -; cdr3_aa: CASRGITGVETQYF; cdr3_nt: TGTGCCAGCAGGGGTATAACAGGTGTGGAGACCCAGTACTTC
j_call: TRBJ1-2; v_call: TRBV25-1; clone_size: -; d_call: -; cdr3_aa: CASMRGGGGYTF; cdr3_nt: TGTGCCAGCATGAGAGGGGGAGGCGGCTACACCTTC
j_call: TRBJ1-5; v_call: TRBV6-1; clone_size: -; d_call: -; cdr3_aa: CASSVSRGQPQHF; cdr3_nt: TGTGCCAGCAGTGTGAGCAGGGGTCAGCCCCAGCATTTT
j_call: TRBJ1-1; v_call: TRBV30; clone_size: -; d_call: -; cdr3_aa: CAWRTPSGSGGTEAFF; cdr3_nt: TGTGCCTGGAGGACCCCCTCGGGGTCGGGGGGGACTGAAGCTTTCTTT
j_call: TRBJ1-2; v_call: TRBV30; clone_size: -; d_call: -; cdr3_aa: CAWSGAADGYGYTF; cdr3_nt: TGTGCCTGGAGTGGTGCCGCGGACGGCTATGGCTACACCTTC
j_call: TRBJ2-1; v_call: TRBV5-6; clone_size: -; d_call: -; cdr3_aa: CASSLETRGEQFF; cdr3_nt: TGTGCCAGCAGCTTGGAGACTAGGGGTGAGCAGTTCTTC
j_call: TRBJ1-2; v_call: TRBV30; clone_size: -; d_call: -; cdr3_aa: CAWRLPRAGYTF; cdr3_nt: TGTGCCTGGAGACTCCCCAGGGCTGGCTACACCTTC
j_call: TRBJ2-4; v_call: TRBV28; clone_size: -; d_call: -; cdr3_aa: CASTGKNIQYF; cdr3_nt: TGTGCCAGCACCGGAAAAAACATTCAGTACTTC